These 11 T cell receptor beta chains were all obtained from the same sample, sequenced in a study of OX40 agonist ivuxolimab in advanced cancers. The assay was immunoSEQ multiplex PCR, and TCRdb's table has in-frame clones only and misses some. This sample has about 80,000 clones, with 84% found just once. The sample consisted of CD4+ or CD8+ T cells sorted from blood, taken in a trial of the OX40 agonist ivuxolimab. The receptor source for this set is an adult with an advanced solid tumor such as melanoma, head and neck, liver or kidney cancer.

The count of this clone is one. The chain has TRBV7-7 and TRBJ2-2; 9 bases fit TRBD1. Unmatched junction bases numbered 10, after V lost 5 bases and J lost 6 bases. The CDR3 covers 16 residues. CDR1 and CDR2 from the germline V gene are SSHAT and FNYEAQ (reference sequence). The CDR3 DNA reads as TGTGCCAGCAGCACACACAGGGGGCGGTCGGCCGGGGAGCTGTTTTTT. It yields the protein CASSTHRGRSAGELFF.

The J gene is TRBJ1-2, the V gene TRBV19, with a weak D call TRBD1 (5 bases). V was clipped by 1 base and J by 3 bases, with 15 bases between them. Germline CDR1 and CDR2: LNHDA and SQIVND (reference sequence). The CDR3 extends over 16 amino acids. This CDR3 is CASSIGFQGADYGYTF. The CDR3 DNA reads TGTGCCAGTAGTATAGGTTTCCAAGGGGCTGACTATGGCTACACCTTC.

This clone has a single count. The chain couples TRBV9 to TRBJ1-2, with 8 nucleotides matching TRBD1. Germline V gives CDR1 SGDLS, CDR2 YYNGEE. The junction had 6 bases not matched to a gene; V was cut back by 4 bases and J by 4 bases. This CDR3 is 14 amino acids long. CDR3 bases: TGTGCCAGCAGCCCCCGACAGGGGCCCTATGGCTACACCTTC. Translated, it gives CASSPRQGPYGYTF.

The V and J genes are TRBV5-1 and TRBJ1-6, with 8 positions matching TRBD1. This CDR3 comprises 14 residues. Germline CDR1 SGHRS, CDR2 YFSETQ. The ends lost 6 bases at V and 5 bases at J; junction bases unmatched: 4. CDR3 sequence reads: CASKQGADNSPLHF. The CDR3 bases are TGCGCCAGCAAGCAGGGGGCAGATAATTCACCCCTCCACTTT.

The V and J genes are TRBV7-2 and TRBJ1-1; D gene unclear. Trimming cost V 4 bases and J 2 bases, with 14 bases left between them. The CDR3 spans 15 residues. Germline V lookup: CDR1 SGHTA, CDR2 FQGNSA. The CDR3 loop reads CASSSAGVPNTEAFF. CDR3 in DNA: TGTGCCAGCAGCTCAGCAGGTGTTCCCAACACTGAAGCTTTCTTT.

The chain links TRBV13 to TRBJ2-3; 7 nucleotides match TRBD2. Trimming at V came to 3 bases and at J to 3 bases, leaving 6 bases not matched to a gene. CDR1 and CDR2 from the germline V gene are PRHDT and FYEKMQ (reference sequence). CDR3 length equals 15 residues. CDR3 bases: TGTGCCAGCAGCTTGTACGCGGGGGAGACAGATACGCAGTATTTT. Amino acid sequence: CASSLYAGETDTQYF.

The V call is TRBV13, the J call TRBJ2-1, with 7 bases matching TRBD2. The trim removed 0 bases at V and 1 base at J, leaving 0 bases unmatched. There are 15 residues in the CDR3. Germline CDR1 PRHDT, CDR2 FYEKMQ (reference sequence). CDR3 sequence reads: CASSLGAGSYNEQFF. CDR3 in DNA: TGTGCCAGCAGCTTAGGAGCGGGGTCCTACAATGAGCAGTTCTTC.

For the CDR3, the DNA is TGTGCCAGCCGGACAGGACAGGTGTCCTACAATGAGCAGTTCTTC. This translates into CASRTGQVSYNEQFF. J is TRBJ2-1 and V is TRBV6-1; 7 nucleotides align to TRBD1. The CDR3 is made up of 15 amino acids. The junction had 8 bases not matched to a gene; V was cut back by 8 bases and J by 1 base. Germline V lookup: CDR1 MNHNS, CDR2 SASEGT.

This clone is a singleton in its sample. The chain couples TRBV5-1 to TRBJ2-7; a weak D match, TRBD2 (6 bases). CDR1 is SGHRS and CDR2 is YFSETQ in the germline V gene. V was pared by 5 bases and J by 0 bases, with 12 bases between. This CDR3 is built from 14 residues. The CDR3 loop reads CASREGSASYEQYF. DNA of the CDR3: TGCGCCAGCAGGGAGGGAAGCGCCTCCTACGAGCAGTACTTC. Looking up the rest from reference TRBV5-1 and TRBJ2-7 gives the full variable domain: KAGVTQTPRYLIKTRGQQVTLSCSPISGHRSVSWYQQTPGQGLQFLFEYFSETQRNKGNFPGRFSGRQFSNSRSEMNVSTLELGDSALYLCASREGSASYEQYFGPGTRLTVT.

This clone was counted only a few times. The rearrangement links TRBV6-1 to TRBJ1-1; 9 positions agree with TRBD1. Per germline, CDR1 MNHNS and CDR2 SASEGT. Germline trimming cut 6 bases from V and 3 bases from J; bases unmatched to any gene: 5. This CDR3 contains 14 residues. The CDR3 here is CASSPDRGDTEAFF. In DNA form, the CDR3 reads TGTGCCAGCAGCCCGGACAGGGGTGACACTGAAGCTTTCTTT.

This clone was seen just once. This sequence joins TRBV4-1 and TRBJ1-5; D is undetermined. From germline, CDR1 is MGHRA and CDR2 YSYEKL. The CDR3 totals 13 residues. The V end was cut by 2 bases, the J end by 0 bases, with 2 bases between. The CDR3 is CASSQSSNQPQHF. The CDR3 nucleotides read TGCGCCAGCAGCCAAAGTAGCAATCAGCCCCAGCATTTT.